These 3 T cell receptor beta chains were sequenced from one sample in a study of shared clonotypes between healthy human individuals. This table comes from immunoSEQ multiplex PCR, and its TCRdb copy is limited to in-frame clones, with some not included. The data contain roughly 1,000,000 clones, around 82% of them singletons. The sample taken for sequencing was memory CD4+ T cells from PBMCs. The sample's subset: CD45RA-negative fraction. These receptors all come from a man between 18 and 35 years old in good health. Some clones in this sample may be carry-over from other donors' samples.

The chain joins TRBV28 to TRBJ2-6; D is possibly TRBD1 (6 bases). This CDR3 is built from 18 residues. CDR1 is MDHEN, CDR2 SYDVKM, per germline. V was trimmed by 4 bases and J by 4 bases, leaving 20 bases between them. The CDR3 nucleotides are TGTGCCAGCAGTTCGACAGGACCGCTCACCGGGGGGGCCAACGTCCTGACTTTC. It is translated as CASSSTGPLTGGANVLTF. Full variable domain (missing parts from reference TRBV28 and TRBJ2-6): DVKVTQSSRYLVKRTGEKVFLECVQDMDHENMFWYRQDPGLGLRLIYFSYDVKMKEKGDIPEGYSVSREKKERFSLILESASTNQTSMYLCASSSTGPLTGGANVLTFGAGSRLTVL.

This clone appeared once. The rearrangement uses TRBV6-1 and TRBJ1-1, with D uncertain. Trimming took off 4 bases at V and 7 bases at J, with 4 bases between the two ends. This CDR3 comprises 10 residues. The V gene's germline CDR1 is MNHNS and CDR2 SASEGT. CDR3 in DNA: TGTGCCAGCAGTGCCTATGAAGCTTTCTTT. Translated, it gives CASSAYEAFF.

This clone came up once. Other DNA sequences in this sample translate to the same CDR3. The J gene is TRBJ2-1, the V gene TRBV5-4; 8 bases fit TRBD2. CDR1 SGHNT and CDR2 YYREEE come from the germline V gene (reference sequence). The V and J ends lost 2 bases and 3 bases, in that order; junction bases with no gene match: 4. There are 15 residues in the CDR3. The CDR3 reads CASSFSSGSYNEQFF. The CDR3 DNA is TGTGCCAGCAGCTTTTCCAGCGGGAGCTACAATGAGCAGTTCTTC.